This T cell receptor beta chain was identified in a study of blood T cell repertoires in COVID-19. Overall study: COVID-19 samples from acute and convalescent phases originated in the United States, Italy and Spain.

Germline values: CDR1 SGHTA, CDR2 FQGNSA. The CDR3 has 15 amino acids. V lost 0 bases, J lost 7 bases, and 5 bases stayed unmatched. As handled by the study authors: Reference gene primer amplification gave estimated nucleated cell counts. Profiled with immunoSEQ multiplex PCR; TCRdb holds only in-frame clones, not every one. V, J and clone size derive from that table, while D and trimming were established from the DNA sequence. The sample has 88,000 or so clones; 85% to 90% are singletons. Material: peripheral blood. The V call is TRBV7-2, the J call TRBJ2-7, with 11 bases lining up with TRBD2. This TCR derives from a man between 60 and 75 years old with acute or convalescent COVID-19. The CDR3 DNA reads TGTGCCAGCAGCTTAGCTAGCGGGGGGGCGAGGGAGCAGTACTTC. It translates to CASSLASGGAREQYF.